A selection of T cell receptor beta chains follows, all from one sample in a study of T-cell memory formation after mild COVID-19. TCRdb reprocessed the 5' RACE reads via MiXCR and lists one record per CDR3 protein. The sample contains nearly 350,000 distinct CDR3 sequences, under 15% of which appear only once. Source material: PBMCs or a T cell subset sorted from them (not recorded which). The receptors stem from a man between 18 and 29 years old who had mild COVID-19 (a few samples of this study predate the infection). Cell type and time point are not known. CDR3s include the opening cysteine and the closing phenylalanine or tryptophan. A D gene is named only where the DNA matches it firmly. Rows give clone size only sometimes, using once, few, many, or a class for an expanded clone.

V,J,size,length,D,CDR3,DNA
TRBV7-2,TRBJ2-5,many,13,TRBD1,CASSQGQGETQYF,TGTGCCAGCAGCCAGGGACAGGGAGAGACCCAGTACTTC
TRBV9,TRBJ2-5,-,16,TRBD2,CASSPVIAGPQETQYF,TGTGCCAGCAGCCCTGTAATAGCGGGGCCCCAAGAGACCCAGTACTTC
TRBV9,TRBJ2-2,few,16,-,CASSVEGGLNTGELFF,TGTGCCAGCAGCGTAGAGGGGGGATTGAACACCGGGGAGCTGTTTTTT
TRBV4-2,TRBJ2-7,-,16,-,CASSQQGPAIGYEQYF,TGTGCCAGCAGCCAACAAGGGCCTGCAATTGGCTACGAGCAGTACTTC
TRBV10-1,TRBJ1-6,-,14,-,CASSDSRYNSPLHF,TGCGCCAGCAGTGATTCCCGTTATAATTCACCCCTCCACTTT
TRBV28,TRBJ2-2,few,12,-,CASSMFHGELFF,TGTGCCAGCAGTATGTTCCACGGGGAGCTGTTTTTT
TRBV7-2,TRBJ2-7,-,15,TRBD2,CASSFNLAGSYEQYF,TGTGCCAGCAGCTTTAACCTAGCGGGGTCCTACGAGCAGTACTTC
TRBV7-3,TRBJ2-3,-,15,-,CASSTGGLVGDTQYF,TGTGCCAGCAGTACTGGGGGGCTGGTTGGAGATACGCAGTATTTT
TRBV5-6,TRBJ1-1,few,14,-,CASSLVQAGAEAFF,TGTGCCAGCAGCTTGGTCCAAGCAGGCGCTGAAGCTTTCTTT
TRBV5-1,TRBJ2-4,-,14,-,CASSLTVSKNIQYF,TGCGCCAGCAGCTTGACAGTTAGTAAAAACATTCAGTACTTC
TRBV20-1,TRBJ1-2,many,11,-,CSARGGYGYTF,TGCAGTGCCAGGGGCGGGTATGGCTACACCTTC
TRBV20-1,TRBJ2-6,few,18,-,CSARPPWGRLGRANVLTF,TGCAGTGCCCGCCCCCCGTGGGGGCGGTTGGGGAGGGCCAACGTCCTGACTTTC
TRBV4-1,TRBJ2-4,few,15,-,CASSLSPTVLDIQYF,TGCGCCAGCAGCCTCTCCCCAACAGTTTTGGACATTCAGTACTTC
TRBV2,TRBJ2-2,-,15,TRBD1,CASSGTGGADGELFF,TGTGCCAGCAGTGGAACAGGGGGCGCGGACGGGGAGCTGTTTTTT
TRBV6-5,TRBJ1-2,-,15,-,CASSPGQILGYGYTF,TGTGCCAGCAGTCCAGGCCAGATACTAGGCTATGGCTACACCTTC
TRBV7-2,TRBJ1-4,-,14,-,CASSTGMVNEKLFF,TGTGCCAGCAGCACAGGGATGGTGAATGAAAAACTGTTTTTT
TRBV12-3/TRBV12-4,TRBJ1-1,-,17,-,CASSHIYRQSSDTEAFF,TGTGCCAGCAGTCACATATATCGACAGAGCTCGGACACTGAAGCTTTCTTT
TRBV9,TRBJ2-3,-,15,TRBD2,CASSVDGTSKDTQYF,TGTGCCAGCAGCGTAGACGGGACTAGTAAGGATACGCAGTATTTT